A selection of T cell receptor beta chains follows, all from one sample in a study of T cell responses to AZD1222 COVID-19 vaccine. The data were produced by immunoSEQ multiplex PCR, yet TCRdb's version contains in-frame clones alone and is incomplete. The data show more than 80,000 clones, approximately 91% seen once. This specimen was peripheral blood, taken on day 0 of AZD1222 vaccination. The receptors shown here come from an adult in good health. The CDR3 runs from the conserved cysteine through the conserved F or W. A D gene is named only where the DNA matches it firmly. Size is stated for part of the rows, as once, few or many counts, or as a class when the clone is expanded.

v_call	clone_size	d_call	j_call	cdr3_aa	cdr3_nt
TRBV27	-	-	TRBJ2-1	CASQTLGVPNEQFF	TGTGCCAGCCAAACCCTCGGGGTCCCCAATGAGCAGTTCTTC
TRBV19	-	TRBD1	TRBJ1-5	CASSPRTGQQPQHF	TGTGCCAGTAGTCCACGGACAGGACAACAGCCCCAGCATTTT
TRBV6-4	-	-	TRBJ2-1	CASSEEISSYNEQFF	TGTGCCAGCAGTGAGGAGATCAGCTCCTACAATGAGCAGTTCTTC
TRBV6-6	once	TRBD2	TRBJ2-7	CASSPGGHSYEQYF	TGTGCCAGCAGTCCGGGGGGGCACTCCTACGAGCAGTACTTC
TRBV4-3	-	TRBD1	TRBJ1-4	CASSQGAAGGFTTNEKLFF	TGCGCCAGCAGCCAAGGGGCGGCAGGGGGGTTCACAACTAATGAAAAACTGTTTTTT
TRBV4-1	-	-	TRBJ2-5	CASSQDPGTQETQYF	TGCGCCAGCAGCCAAGATCCGGGAACTCAAGAGACCCAGTACTTC
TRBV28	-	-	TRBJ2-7	CASSDDGELRYEQYF	TGTGCCAGCAGTGACGACGGGGAGCTCCGGTACGAGCAGTACTTC
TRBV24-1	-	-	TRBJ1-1	CATSENGRGTEAFF	TGTGCCACCAGTGAGAACGGAAGAGGTACTGAAGCTTTCTTT
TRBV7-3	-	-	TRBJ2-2	CASSLRGSNTGELFF	TGTGCCAGCAGCTTACGGGGGTCTAACACCGGGGAGCTGTTTTTT
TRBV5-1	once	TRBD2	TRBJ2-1	CASSLGLGSGGARNEQFF	TGCGCCAGCAGCTTGGGATTAGGAAGCGGGGGGGCGAGGAATGAGCAGTTCTTC
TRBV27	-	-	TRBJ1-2	CASSLGQYYGYTF	TGTGCCAGCAGTTTAGGACAGTACTATGGCTACACCTTC
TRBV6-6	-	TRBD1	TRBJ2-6	CASSPRGTGVPGANVLTF	TGTGCCAGCAGTCCACGCGGGACAGGGGTACCTGGGGCCAACGTCCTGACTTTC
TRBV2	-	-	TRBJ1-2	CASTRVEMNYGYTF	TGTGCCAGTACCAGGGTAGAGATGAACTATGGCTACACCTTC
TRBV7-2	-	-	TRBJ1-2	CASSLASGHGINYGYTF	TGTGCCAGCAGCTTAGCGTCGGGACATGGAATTAACTATGGCTACACCTTC
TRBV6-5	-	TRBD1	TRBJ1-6	CASTGGYTNSPLHF	TGTGCCAGCACAGGGGGCTACACTAATTCACCCCTCCACTTT
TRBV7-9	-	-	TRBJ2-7	CASSLAYRGRYEQYF	TGTGCCAGCAGCTTAGCGTACCGGGGTCGCTACGAGCAGTACTTC
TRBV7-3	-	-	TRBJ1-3	CASSLGQGNTIYF	TGTGCCAGCAGCTTAGGACAAGGAAACACCATATATTTT
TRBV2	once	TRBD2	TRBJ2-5	CASLRWTSGGQGEETQYF	TGTGCCAGCCTCCGTTGGACTAGCGGGGGGCAAGGAGAGGAGACCCAGTACTTC
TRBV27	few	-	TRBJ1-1	CASSLNGRNTEAFF	TGTGCCAGCAGTTTAAACGGAAGGAACACTGAAGCTTTCTTT
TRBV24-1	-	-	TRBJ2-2	CATGAGLKNTGELFF	TGTGCCACGGGGGCGGGACTAAAGAACACCGGGGAGCTGTTTTTT
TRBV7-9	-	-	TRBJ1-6	CASSLDNSPLHF	TGTGCCAGCAGCTTAGATAATTCACCCCTCCACTTT
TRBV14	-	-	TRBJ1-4	CASSRTTGIGEKLFF	TGTGCCAGCAGTCGAACGACGGGAATTGGGGAAAAACTGTTTTTT
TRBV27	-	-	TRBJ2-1	CASSPGRNSYNEQFF	TGTGCCAGCAGTCCGGGACGTAACTCCTACAATGAGCAGTTCTTC
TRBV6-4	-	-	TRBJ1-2	CASSPQGSTSLYGYTF	TGTGCCAGCAGTCCCCAGGGGAGTACATCCCTCTATGGCTACACCTTC
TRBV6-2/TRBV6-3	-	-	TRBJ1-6	CASSYSRSLGSPLHF	TGTGCCAGCAGTTACTCGCGGTCATTGGGTTCACCCCTCCACTTT
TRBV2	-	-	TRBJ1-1	CASGDLELQAFF	TGTGCCAGCGGGGATCTGGAACTACAGGCTTTCTTT
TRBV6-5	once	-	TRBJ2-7	CASRDTGAGYEQYF	TGTGCCAGCAGGGATACAGGGGCGGGATACGAGCAGTACTTC
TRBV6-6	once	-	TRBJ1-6	CASRVELGSPLHF	TGTGCCAGCAGGGTGGAATTGGGTTCACCCCTCCACTTT
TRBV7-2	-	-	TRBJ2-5	CASSSDWRETQYF	TGTGCCAGCAGTTCCGACTGGAGAGAGACCCAGTACTTC
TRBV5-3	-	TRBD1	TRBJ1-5	CARSFGTGRDQPQHF	TGTGCCAGAAGCTTTGGGACAGGGAGGGATCAGCCCCAGCATTTT
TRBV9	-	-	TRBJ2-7	CASSVGNSAYEQYF	TGTGCCAGCAGCGTTGGAAACAGTGCCTACGAGCAGTACTTC
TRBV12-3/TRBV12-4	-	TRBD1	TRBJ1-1	CASSLQGTEAFF	TGTGCCAGCAGCCTACAGGGGACTGAAGCTTTCTTT
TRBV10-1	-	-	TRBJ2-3	CASSEPPLSTDTQYF	TGCGCCAGCAGTGAGCCGCCACTTAGCACAGATACGCAGTATTTT
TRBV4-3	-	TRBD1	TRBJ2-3	CASSLAGTGVTDTQYF	TGCGCCAGCAGCCTAGCCGGGACAGGGGTAACAGATACGCAGTATTTT
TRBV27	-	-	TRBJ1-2	CASSYQGNYGYTF	TGTGCCAGCAGTTATCAGGGTAACTATGGCTACACCTTC
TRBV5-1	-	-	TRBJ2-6	CASLSGANVLTF	TGCGCCAGCTTATCCGGGGCCAACGTCCTGACTTTC
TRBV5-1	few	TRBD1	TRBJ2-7	CASSLGQGAYEQYF	TGCGCCAGCAGCTTAGGGCAGGGGGCCTACGAGCAGTACTTC
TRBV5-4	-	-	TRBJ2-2	CASSLTWGVNTGELFF	TGTGCCAGCAGCCTCACTTGGGGAGTAAACACCGGGGAGCTGTTTTTT
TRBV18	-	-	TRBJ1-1	CASSPVYTEAFF	TGTGCCAGCTCACCAGTGTACACTGAAGCTTTCTTT
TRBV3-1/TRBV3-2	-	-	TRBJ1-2	CASSGTGGYGYTF	TGTGCCAGCAGCGGGACGGGTGGCTATGGCTACACCTTC
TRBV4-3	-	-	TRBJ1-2	CASSQQGLGGYTF	TGCGCCAGCAGCCAACAGGGGTTGGGCGGCTACACCTTC
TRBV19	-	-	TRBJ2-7	CASGWSYEQYF	TGTGCCAGTGGGTGGTCCTACGAGCAGTACTTC
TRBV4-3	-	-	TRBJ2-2	CASSQLTGTGELFF	TGCGCCAGCAGCCAATTAACAGGGACCGGGGAGCTGTTTTTT
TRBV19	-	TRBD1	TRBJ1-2	CASSRTGANYGYTF	TGTGCCAGTAGTAGGACAGGAGCTAACTATGGCTACACCTTC
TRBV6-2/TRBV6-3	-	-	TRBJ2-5	CASSSGTLRGETQYF	TGTGCCAGCAGCTCCGGGACCTTGAGGGGGGAGACCCAGTACTTC
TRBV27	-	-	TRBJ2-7	CASSTQGSDEQYF	TGTGCCAGCAGTACCCAGGGAAGTGACGAGCAGTACTTC
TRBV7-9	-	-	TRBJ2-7	CASSLAHSEAYEQYF	TGTGCCAGCAGCTTAGCCCACTCGGAGGCCTACGAGCAGTACTTC
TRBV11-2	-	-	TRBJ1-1	CASSLSGGTEAFF	TGTGCCAGCAGCTTAAGTGGGGGCACTGAAGCTTTCTTT
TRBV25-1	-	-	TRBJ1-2	CASSEQGLIDGYTF	TGTGCCAGCAGTGAACAAGGACTGATAGATGGCTACACCTTC
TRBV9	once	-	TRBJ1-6	CASSVDRRYNSPLHF	TGTGCCAGCAGCGTAGATAGACGCTATAATTCACCCCTCCACTTT
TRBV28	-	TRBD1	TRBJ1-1	CASRQAGGSTEAFF	TGTGCCAGCAGGCAGGCAGGGGGGAGCACTGAAGCTTTCTTT
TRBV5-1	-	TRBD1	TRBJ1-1	CASSSGQVDIKAFF	TGCGCCAGCAGCTCCGGACAGGTGGATATTAAAGCTTTCTTT
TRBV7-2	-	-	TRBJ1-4	CASSLDGRGDEKLFF	TGTGCCAGCAGCTTAGACGGTAGGGGGGACGAAAAACTGTTTTTT
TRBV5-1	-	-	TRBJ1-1	CASSLEGGKNTEAFF	TGCGCCAGCAGCTTGGAGGGAGGGAAAAACACTGAAGCTTTCTTT
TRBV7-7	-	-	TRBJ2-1	CASSSGNRDEQFF	TGTGCTAGCAGCTCGGGCAACAGGGATGAGCAGTTCTTC
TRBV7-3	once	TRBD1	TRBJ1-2	CASSSSGTVGGYTF	TGTGCCAGCAGCTCCTCCGGGACAGTCGGGGGCTACACCTTC
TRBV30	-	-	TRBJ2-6	CAWSVGGAGANVLTF	TGTGCCTGGAGCGTCGGGGGCGCCGGGGCCAACGTCCTGACTTTC
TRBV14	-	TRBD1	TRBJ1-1	CASSRGQAVTEAFF	TGTGCCAGCAGCCGAGGACAGGCGGTTACTGAAGCTTTCTTT
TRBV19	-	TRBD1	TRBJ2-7	CASRSLGGQSSYEQYF	TGTGCCAGTAGGTCTTTAGGGGGACAGTCGTCCTACGAGCAGTACTTC